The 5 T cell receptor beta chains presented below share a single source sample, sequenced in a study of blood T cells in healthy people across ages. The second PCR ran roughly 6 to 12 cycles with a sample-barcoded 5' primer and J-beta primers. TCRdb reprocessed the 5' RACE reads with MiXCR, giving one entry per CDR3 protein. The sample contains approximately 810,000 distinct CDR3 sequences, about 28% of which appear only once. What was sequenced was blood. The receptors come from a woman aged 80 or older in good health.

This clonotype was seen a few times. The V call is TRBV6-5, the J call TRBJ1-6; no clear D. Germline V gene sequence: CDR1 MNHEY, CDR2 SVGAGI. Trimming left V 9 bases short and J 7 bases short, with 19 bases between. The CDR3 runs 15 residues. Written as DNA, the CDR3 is TGTGCCAGTCCCACTCCCCATCGCGGGAATTCACCCCTCCACTTT. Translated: CASPTPHRGNSPLHF.

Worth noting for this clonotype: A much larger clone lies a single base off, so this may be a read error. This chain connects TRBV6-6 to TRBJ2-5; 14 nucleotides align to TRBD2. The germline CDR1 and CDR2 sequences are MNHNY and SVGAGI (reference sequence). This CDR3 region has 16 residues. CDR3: CANSVTSGGASETQYF. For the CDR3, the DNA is TGTGCCAACAGTGTGACTAGCGGGGGGGCCTCAGAGACCCAGTACTTC.

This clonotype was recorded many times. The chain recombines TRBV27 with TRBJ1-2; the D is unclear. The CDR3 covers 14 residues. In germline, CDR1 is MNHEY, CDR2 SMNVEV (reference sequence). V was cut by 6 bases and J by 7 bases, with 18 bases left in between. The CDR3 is CASSQGAGFAGYTF. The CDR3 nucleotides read TGTGCCAGCAGCCAAGGCGCAGGCTTTGCTGGCTACACCTTC.

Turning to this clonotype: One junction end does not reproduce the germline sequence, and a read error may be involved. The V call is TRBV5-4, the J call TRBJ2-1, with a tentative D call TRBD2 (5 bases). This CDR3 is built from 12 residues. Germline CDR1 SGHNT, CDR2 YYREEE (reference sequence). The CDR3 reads CACSLEAGFQFF. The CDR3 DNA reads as TGTGCCTGCAGCTTGGAGGCCGGTTTTCAGTTCTTC. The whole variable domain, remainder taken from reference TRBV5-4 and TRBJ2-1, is ETGVTQSPTHLIKTRGQQVTLRCSSQSGHNTVSWYQQALGQGPQFIFQYYREEENGRGNFPPRFSGLQFPNYSSELNVNALELDDSALYLCACSLEAGFQFFGPGTRLTVL.

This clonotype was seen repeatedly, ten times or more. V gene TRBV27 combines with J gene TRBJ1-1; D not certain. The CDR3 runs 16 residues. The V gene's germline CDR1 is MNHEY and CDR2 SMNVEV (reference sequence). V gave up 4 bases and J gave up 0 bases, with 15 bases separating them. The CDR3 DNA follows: TGTGCCAGCAGTTCCCTCCTTTTCGGGTTGAACACTGAAGCTTTCTTT. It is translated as CASSSLLFGLNTEAFF.